The 26 T cell receptor beta chains in this list originate from one sample, sequenced in a study of control samples from healthy donors and cancer patients. The table came from immunoSEQ multiplex PCR; TCRdb's copy has only in-frame clones and leaves some out. The sample contains 100,000 to 150,000 clones, around nine tenths of which appear only once. The sequenced material came from blood. These receptors originate from a man aged 50-60 years in good health.

V is TRBV9 and J is TRBJ1-2, with D hard to call. The germline gives CDR1 SGDLS, CDR2 YYNGEE. Deletions cut 2 bases from V and 0 bases from J, with 14 bases between. The CDR3 length is 16 residues. In nucleotides, the CDR3 is TGTGCCAGCAGCGTGTCCCCTGGGGAAGCTAACTATGGCTACACCTTC. This codes for CASSVSPGEANYGYTF.

The chain employs TRBV2 and TRBJ2-1, with 10 bases identical to TRBD1. There are 16 residues in the CDR3. Germline CDR1 reads SNHLY; CDR2 reads FYNNEI. V was clipped by 6 bases and J by 7 bases; unmatched bases: 12. In DNA form, the CDR3 reads TGTGCCAGCAGGCCAGCGGGGACAGGGGTGGTGAATGAGCAGTTCTTC. This codes for CASRPAGTGVVNEQFF.

The chain employs TRBV7-9 and TRBJ1-2; D unclear. Trimming removed 6 bases at V and 9 bases at J, with 17 bases between. Germline V gene sequence: CDR1 SEHNR, CDR2 FQNEAQ (reference sequence). The CDR3 covers 13 residues. In DNA, the CDR3 is TGTGCCAGCAGTTATAGGGATGTGGGCAGCTACACCTTC. It translates to CASSYRDVGSYTF.

The gene calls are TRBV11-2 and TRBJ2-1; 8 positions match TRBD2. Germline loops: CDR1 SGHAT, CDR2 FQNNGV. J lost 8 bases, V lost 5 bases, and 11 bases had no gene match. The CDR3 length is 15 residues. The DNA of the CDR3 is TGTGCCAGCAGCCGCGCCGGGGGGGCCTTCGATGAGCAGTTCTTC. It translates to CASSRAGGAFDEQFF.

This rearrangement joins TRBV11-2 to TRBJ1-2; tentative D call: TRBD1 (6 bases). Germline lookup yields CDR1 SGHAT and CDR2 FQNNGV. CDR3 length equals 15 residues. Trimming shortened V by 1 base and J by 3 bases, and 12 bases separated the two germline ends. CDR3 DNA sequence: TGTGCCAGCAGCTTAGGCTGGGGGGCTGACTATGGCTACACCTTC. Translated: CASSLGWGADYGYTF.

The gene calls are TRBV5-1 and TRBJ1-3, with D perhaps TRBD1 (6 bases). CDR1 is SGHRS and CDR2 is YFSETQ in the germline V gene. This CDR3 contains 17 residues. The V and J ends lost 0 bases and 1 base respectively, with 14 bases between them. The CDR3, as DNA: TGCGCCAGCAGCTTGGCGACGGGGGCGAAATCTGGAAACACCATATATTTT. Residues: CASSLATGAKSGNTIYF.

The chain is built from TRBV3-1 (or the pseudogene TRBV3-2) and TRBJ2-1; D is undetermined. The CDR3 consists of 13 residues. CDR1 and CDR2 from the germline V gene are LGHDT and YNNKEL (reference sequence). With 1 base removed from V and 7 bases from J, the gap between germline ends came to 8 bases. In nucleotides, the CDR3 is TGTGCCAGCAGCCAAGCGTTGGGAAATGAGCAGTTCTTC. This encodes CASSQALGNEQFF.

The chain links TRBV5-1 to TRBJ1-2; D unclear. Germline loops: CDR1 SGHRS, CDR2 YFSETQ. The CDR3 runs to 15 residues. V shed 0 bases and J shed 2 bases, with 11 bases lying between them. The CDR3 spells CASSLDPANNYGYTF. As DNA, the CDR3 is TGCGCCAGCAGCTTGGATCCCGCGAACAACTATGGCTACACCTTC.

The chain couples TRBV7-2 to TRBJ1-1; 8 bases are a match to TRBD1. CDR1 is SGHTA, CDR2 FQGNSA, per germline. V shed 0 bases and J 6 bases; nucleotides not matched to a gene: 6. The CDR3 spans 15 residues. In nucleotides, the CDR3 is TGTGCCAGCAGCTTAGCGCGCCAGGGGGCGGCTGAAGCTTTCTTT. As protein: CASSLARQGAAEAFF.

This chain joins TRBV7-9 and TRBJ2-3; TRBD1 matches at 7 bases. Germline CDR1 is SEHNR and CDR2 is FQNEAQ (reference sequence). V lost 1 base and J lost 2; bases outside the gene matches: 3. The CDR3 is 15 amino acids. CDR3: CASSLDRGDTDTQYF. Written as DNA, the CDR3 is TGTGCCAGCAGCTTAGACAGGGGAGACACAGATACGCAGTATTTT.

The CDR3 spells CASSEFGDTFSSYNEQFF. DNA of the CDR3: TGTGCCAGCAGTGAATTCGGGGATACGTTTTCGTCCTACAATGAGCAGTTCTTC. The rearrangement links TRBV6-4 to TRBJ2-1, with TRBD2 as a possible D gene (5 bases). This CDR3 has 18 residues. Looked up from germline, CDR1 is MRHNA and CDR2 is SNTAGT. Trimming stripped 3 bases from V and 1 base from J, with 19 bases between.

The chain joins TRBV2 to TRBJ2-1, with 7 bases aligning to TRBD1. CDR3 length: 18 amino acids. Looked up from germline, CDR1 is SNHLY and CDR2 is FYNNEI. V shed 1 base, J shed 0 bases, and the junction held 9 bases outside the gene matches. In DNA form, the CDR3 reads TGTGCCAGCAGTGAAGTACCGACAGGGTTTTTCTCCTACAATGAGCAGTTCTTC. Amino acids: CASSEVPTGFFSYNEQFF.

To note about this clone: Other DNA sequences in the same sample also yield this CDR3. Written as DNA, the CDR3 is TGTGCCAGCAGCCCTAGGGGCCCAGATACGCAGTATTTT. It specifies CASSPRGPDTQYF. The chain is built from TRBV7-9 and TRBJ2-3; weak D call: TRBD1 (5 bases). V was trimmed by 5 bases and J by 4 bases, leaving 10 bases between them. Looked up from germline, CDR1 is SEHNR and CDR2 is FQNEAQ (reference sequence). This CDR3 region has 13 residues.

The gene calls are TRBV28 and TRBJ2-1; 7 positions agree with TRBD2. Trimming removed 3 bases from V and 5 bases from J; junction bases left unmatched: 10. CDR1 is MDHEN, CDR2 SYDVKM, per germline. This CDR3 comprises 16 residues. The CDR3 coding sequence is TGTGCCAGCAGTTTTGATACTAGCGTGGAAGACAATGAGCAGTTCTTC. It yields the protein CASSFDTSVEDNEQFF. The full variable domain, rest sourced from reference TRBV28 and TRBJ2-1, is DVKVTQSSRYLVKRTGEKVFLECVQDMDHENMFWYRQDPGLGLRLIYFSYDVKMKEKGDIPEGYSVSREKKERFSLILESASTNQTSMYLCASSFDTSVEDNEQFFGPGTRLTVL.

The V gene is TRBV6-4, the J gene TRBJ2-1; D possibly uses TRBD1 or TRBD2 (5 bases each). Germline values: CDR1 MRHNA, CDR2 SNTAGT. This CDR3 comprises 15 residues. Trimming shortened V by 0 bases and J by 10 bases, and 16 bases separated the two germline ends. CDR3: CASSDSSTFEGEQFF. CDR3 DNA sequence: TGTGCCAGCAGTGACTCGAGCACGTTTGAGGGGGAGCAGTTCTTC.

The chain joins TRBV4-1 to TRBJ2-3; no clear D. Germline V CDR1 and CDR2: MGHRA, YSYEKL. V dropped 1 base and J dropped 4 bases, with 6 bases sitting between them. This CDR3 region has 13 residues. The CDR3 DNA is TGCGCCAGCAGCCAAGGGGTGGCAGATACGCAGTATTTT. Translated, it gives CASSQGVADTQYF.

As DNA, the CDR3 is TGTGCCACCAGTGACCCCGGATGGCATGGCTACACCTTC. It codes for CATSDPGWHGYTF. The V and J genes are TRBV24-1 and TRBJ1-2; D gene unclear. V was shortened by 4 bases and J by 6 bases, with 11 bases between the two germline ends. The CDR3 has 13 residues. Germline V gene data show CDR1 as KGHDR and CDR2 as SFDVKD.

CDR3 region: CASSQYMGSAKGYGYTF. In nucleotides, the CDR3 is TGTGCCAGCAGTCAATACATGGGTTCCGCAAAGGGGTATGGCTACACCTTC. V gene TRBV27 combines with J gene TRBJ1-2; tentatively, D is TRBD1 (5 bases). The V and J ends lost 5 bases and 5 bases respectively, with 24 bases between them. This CDR3 has 17 residues. CDR1 and CDR2 from the germline V gene are MNHEY and SMNVEV (reference sequence).

The rearrangement joins TRBV27 to TRBJ2-7; weak D call: TRBD2 (6 bases). Germline V gives CDR1 MNHEY, CDR2 SMNVEV (reference sequence). Trimming took 2 bases from V and 2 from J, leaving 10 bases between them. The CDR3 has 14 amino acids. The CDR3 region is CASSLRDSPYEQYF. CDR3 nucleotide sequence: TGTGCCAGCAGTTTAAGGGACTCACCCTACGAGCAGTACTTC.

The chain is built from TRBV25-1 and TRBJ2-6; D unclear. CDR1 and CDR2 (germline): MGHDK, SYGVNS. The CDR3 runs to 12 residues. Trimming pared 7 bases from V and 4 bases from J, leaving 5 bases between. The CDR3 DNA reads TGTGCCAGCACACTGGGGGCCAACGTCCTGACTTTC. Amino acids: CASTLGANVLTF.

The rearrangement joins TRBV28 to TRBJ1-2; D remains ambiguous. Germline assignment: CDR1 MDHEN and CDR2 SYDVKM. The CDR3 is made up of 11 amino acids. V was cut by 6 bases and J by 4 bases, with 6 bases left in between. The CDR3 sequence is CASSVPYGYTF. The CDR3 nucleotides are TGTGCCAGCAGCGTTCCCTATGGCTACACCTTC.

The rearrangement uses TRBV28 and TRBJ1-2, with D maybe TRBD1 (5 bases). This CDR3 has 14 residues. Germline assignment: CDR1 MDHEN and CDR2 SYDVKM. With 6 bases removed from V and 2 bases from J, the gap between germline ends came to 13 bases. CDR3 sequence (DNA): TGTGCCAGCAGGGACACGGGACGGAACTATGGCTACACCTTC. Its protein product is CASRDTGRNYGYTF.

V and J are TRBV11-2 and TRBJ1-4; 7 bases are a match to TRBD1. From germline, CDR1 is SGHAT and CDR2 FQNNGV. The J segment lost 5 bases and the V segment lost 5 bases, leaving 11 bases of the junction unmatched. The CDR3 extends over 16 amino acids. Written as DNA, the CDR3 is TGTGCCAGCAGCCCCATCAGGGACAGCAAGAATGAAAAACTGTTTTTT. Translated: CASSPIRDSKNEKLFF.

The CDR3 loop reads CASIGFETQYF. Here the CDR3 DNA reads TGTGCCAGCATAGGGTTCGAGACCCAGTACTTC. The chain recombines TRBV6-5 with TRBJ2-5; D not certain. This CDR3 has 11 amino acids. Germline V gene sequence: CDR1 MNHEY, CDR2 SVGAGI. The V end was cut by 7 bases, the J end by 5 bases, with 8 bases between.

The chain links TRBV27 to TRBJ2-7, with 10 positions matching TRBD1. Germline values: CDR1 MNHEY, CDR2 SMNVEV (reference sequence). The CDR3 extends over 13 amino acids. V shed 4 bases and J 6 bases; nucleotides not matched to a gene: 3. The CDR3, as DNA: TGTGCCAGCAGTTGGGACAGGGGTTCCGAGCAGTACTTC. It codes for CASSWDRGSEQYF.

This clone occurred a few times. The chain is built from TRBV4-1 and TRBJ2-5, with D hard to call. Germline lookup yields CDR1 MGHRA and CDR2 YSYEKL. The length of the CDR3 is 13 residues. Trimming shortened V by 3 bases and J by 1 base, and 6 bases separated the two germline ends. CDR3 DNA: TGCGCCAGCAGCCATGTGAGCCAAGAGACCCAGTACTTC. Translated: CASSHVSQETQYF.